The entry below describes one T cell receptor beta chain. Its specificity is not known. The sample comes from a study of vaccination effects on CD4 cells after COVID-19. CD4+ T cells specific for antigen were expanded with viral peptide pools by the ViraFEST assay before sequencing. Subsequent to a culture period of around eleven days, CD4+ T cells were isolated. Vaccinees lacked prior SARS-CoV-2 infection and tested negative for nucleocapsid antibodies. Sequencing used immunoSEQ multiplex PCR; TCRdb keeps in-frame clones, though not all of them. The sample holds about 52,000 clones, 79% seen once. The sample in question was CD4+ T cells from PBMCs cultured with HCoV-OC43 spike peptides, obtained before COVID-19 vaccination. Subset meaning: HCoV-OC43 spike overlapping peptide pool stimulation. This receptor was taken from a human donor who received a COVID-19 vaccine.

CDR3 protein: CASSLVRLAGGPGELFF. The CDR3 nucleotides are TGTGCCAGCAGTTTGGTCCGTTTAGCGGGGGGGCCCGGGGAGCTGTTTTTT. The chain combines TRBV2 with TRBJ2-2; 11 bases are a match to TRBD2. The CDR3 is 17 amino acids. CDR1 and CDR2 from the germline V gene are SNHLY and FYNNEI. V shed 5 bases and J 6 bases; nucleotides not matched to a gene: 11.